The 2 T cell receptor beta chains given below trace back to one sample, sequenced in a study of CD8 T cells in Susac syndrome. Reverse transcription used roughly 0.5 to 1 ug RNA and random hexamers. TCRdb re-analysed the immunoSEQ multiplex PCR reads in MiXCR, keeping a single row per CDR3 protein. There are 150,000 to 200,000 distinct CDR3 sequences in the sample; roughly 92% occur only once, and around 0.11% lies in the top ten. Source material: CD4+ T cells from PBMCs. Receptors were obtained from a human donor with Susac syndrome.

This clonotype was detected only once. The DNA for the CDR3 is TGTGCCAGCAGCCGGAGACAGGGAACGTCGGATACGCAGTATTTT. This encodes CASSRRQGTSDTQYF. The V and J genes are TRBV7-2 and TRBJ2-3; 7 bases map to TRBD1. Germline lookup yields CDR1 SGHTA and CDR2 FQGNSA. V shed 5 bases, J shed 6 bases, and the junction held 11 bases outside the gene matches. The CDR3 has 15 amino acids.

CDR3 coding DNA: TGCAGCGTTGTCACCGAAGCCTACGAGCAGTACTTC. Translated, it gives CSVVTEAYEQYF. This sequence joins TRBV29-1 and TRBJ2-7; D uncertain. The CDR3 consists of 12 residues. V lost 4 bases and J lost 2, with 9 bases in between. Germline values: CDR1 SQVTM, CDR2 ANQGSEA.